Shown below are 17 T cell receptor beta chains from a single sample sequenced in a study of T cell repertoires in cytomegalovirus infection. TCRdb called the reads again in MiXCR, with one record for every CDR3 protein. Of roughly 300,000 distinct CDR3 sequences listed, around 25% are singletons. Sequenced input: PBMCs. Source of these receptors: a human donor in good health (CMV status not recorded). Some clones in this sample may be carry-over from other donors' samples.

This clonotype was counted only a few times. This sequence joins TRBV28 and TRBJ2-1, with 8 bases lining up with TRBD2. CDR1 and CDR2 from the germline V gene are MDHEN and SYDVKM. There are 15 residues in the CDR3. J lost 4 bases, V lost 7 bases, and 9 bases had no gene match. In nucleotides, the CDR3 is TGTGCCAGCACTATTTCCGGGACTAGTTACAATGAGCAGTTCTTC. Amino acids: CASTISGTSYNEQFF.

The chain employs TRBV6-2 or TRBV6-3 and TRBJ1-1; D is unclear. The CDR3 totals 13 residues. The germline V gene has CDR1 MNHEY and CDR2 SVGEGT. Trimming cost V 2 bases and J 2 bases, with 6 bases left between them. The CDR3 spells CASSYLDNTEAFF. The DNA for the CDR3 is TGTGCCAGCAGTTACCTCGATAACACTGAAGCTTTCTTT.

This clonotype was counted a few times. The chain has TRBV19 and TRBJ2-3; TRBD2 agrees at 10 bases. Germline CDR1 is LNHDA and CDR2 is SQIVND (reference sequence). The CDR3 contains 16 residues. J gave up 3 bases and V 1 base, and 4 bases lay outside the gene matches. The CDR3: CASSIADSGRTDTQYF. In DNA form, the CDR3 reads TGTGCCAGTAGTATAGCGGATAGCGGGAGGACAGATACGCAGTATTTT.

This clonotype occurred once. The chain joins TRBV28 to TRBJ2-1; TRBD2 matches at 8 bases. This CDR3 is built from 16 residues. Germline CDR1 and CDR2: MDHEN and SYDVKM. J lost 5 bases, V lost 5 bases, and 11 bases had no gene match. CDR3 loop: CASSPPGLVLHNEQFF. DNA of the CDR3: TGTGCCAGCAGTCCCCCGGGACTAGTACTCCACAATGAGCAGTTCTTC.

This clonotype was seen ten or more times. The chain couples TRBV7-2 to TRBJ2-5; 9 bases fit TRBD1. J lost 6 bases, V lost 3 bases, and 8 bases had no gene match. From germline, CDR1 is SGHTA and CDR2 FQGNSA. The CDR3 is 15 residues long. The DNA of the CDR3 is TGTGCCAGCAGCTTGGGGACAGGGAGGGAAAAGACCCAGTACTTC. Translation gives CASSLGTGREKTQYF.

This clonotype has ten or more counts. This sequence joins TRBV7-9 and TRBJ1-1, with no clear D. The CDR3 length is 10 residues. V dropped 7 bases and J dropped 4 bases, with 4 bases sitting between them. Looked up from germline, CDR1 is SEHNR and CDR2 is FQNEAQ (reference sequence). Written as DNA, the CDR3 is TGTGCCAGCAAGGGCACTGAAGCTTTCTTT. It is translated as CASKGTEAFF.

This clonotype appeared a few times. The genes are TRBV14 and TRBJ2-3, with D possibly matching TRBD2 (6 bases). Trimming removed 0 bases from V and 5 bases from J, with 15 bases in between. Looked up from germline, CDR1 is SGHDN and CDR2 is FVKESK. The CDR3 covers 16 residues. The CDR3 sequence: CASSQEGREWKDTQYF. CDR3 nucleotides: TGTGCCAGCAGCCAAGAAGGTCGGGAGTGGAAAGATACGCAGTATTTT.

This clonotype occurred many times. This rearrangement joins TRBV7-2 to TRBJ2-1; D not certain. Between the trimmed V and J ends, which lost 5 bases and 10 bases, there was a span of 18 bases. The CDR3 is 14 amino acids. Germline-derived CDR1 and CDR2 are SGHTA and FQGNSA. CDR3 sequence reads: CASSTSVGLKEQFF. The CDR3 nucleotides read TGTGCCAGCAGCACCTCAGTCGGGCTCAAGGAGCAGTTCTTC.

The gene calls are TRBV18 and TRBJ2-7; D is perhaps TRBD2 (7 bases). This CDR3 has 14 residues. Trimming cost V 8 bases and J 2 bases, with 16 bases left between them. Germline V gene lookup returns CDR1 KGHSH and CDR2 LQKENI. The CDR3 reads CASRPQGGAYEQYF. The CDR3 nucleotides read TGTGCCAGCCGACCACAGGGAGGGGCCTACGAGCAGTACTTC. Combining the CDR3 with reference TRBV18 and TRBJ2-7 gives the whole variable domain NAGVMQNPRHLVRRRGQEARLRCSPMKGHSHVYWYRQLPEEGLKFMVYLQKENIIDESGMPKERFSAEFPKEGPSILRIQQVVRGDSAAYFCASRPQGGAYEQYFGPGTRLTVT.

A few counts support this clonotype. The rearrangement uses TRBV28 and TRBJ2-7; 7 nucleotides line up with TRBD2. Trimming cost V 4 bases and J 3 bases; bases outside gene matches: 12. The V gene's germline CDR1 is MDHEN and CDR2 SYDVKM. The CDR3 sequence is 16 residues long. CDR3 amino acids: CASSSGGRGIVYEQYF. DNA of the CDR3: TGTGCCAGCAGTTCGGGGGGAAGGGGAATAGTCTACGAGCAGTACTTC. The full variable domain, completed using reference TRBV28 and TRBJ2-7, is DVKVTQSSRYLVKRTGEKVFLECVQDMDHENMFWYRQDPGLGLRLIYFSYDVKMKEKGDIPEGYSVSREKKERFSLILESASTNQTSMYLCASSSGGRGIVYEQYFGPGTRLTVT.

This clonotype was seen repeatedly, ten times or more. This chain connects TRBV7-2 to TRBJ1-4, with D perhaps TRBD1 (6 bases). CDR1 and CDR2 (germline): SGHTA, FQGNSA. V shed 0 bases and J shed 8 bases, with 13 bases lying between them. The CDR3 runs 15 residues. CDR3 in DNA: TGTGCCAGCAGCTTAGCCGGGACAAGTCCAGAAAAACTGTTTTTT. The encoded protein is CASSLAGTSPEKLFF.

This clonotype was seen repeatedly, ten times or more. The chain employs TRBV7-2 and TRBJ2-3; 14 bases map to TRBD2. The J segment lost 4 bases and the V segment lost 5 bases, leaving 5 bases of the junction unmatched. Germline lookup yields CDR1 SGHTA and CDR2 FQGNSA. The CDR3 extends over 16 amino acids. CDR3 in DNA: TGTGCCAGCAGCCCGCGACTAGCGGGAGGGGCAGATACGCAGTATTTT. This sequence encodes CASSPRLAGGADTQYF.

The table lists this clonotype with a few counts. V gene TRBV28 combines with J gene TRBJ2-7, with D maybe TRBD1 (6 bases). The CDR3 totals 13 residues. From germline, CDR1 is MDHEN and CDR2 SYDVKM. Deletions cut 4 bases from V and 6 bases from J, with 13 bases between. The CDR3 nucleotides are TGTGCCAGCAGTTCCCCCGACAGGATCGAGCAGTACTTC. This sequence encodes CASSSPDRIEQYF. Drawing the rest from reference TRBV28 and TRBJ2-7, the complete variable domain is DVKVTQSSRYLVKRTGEKVFLECVQDMDHENMFWYRQDPGLGLRLIYFSYDVKMKEKGDIPEGYSVSREKKERFSLILESASTNQTSMYLCASSSPDRIEQYFGPGTRLTVT.

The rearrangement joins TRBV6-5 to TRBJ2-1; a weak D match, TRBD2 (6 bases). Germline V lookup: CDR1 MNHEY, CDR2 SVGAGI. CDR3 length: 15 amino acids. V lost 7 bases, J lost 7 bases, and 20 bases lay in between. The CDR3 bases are TGTGCCAGCACCCCCCCCGGATCAGGAGGGAATGAGCAGTTCTTC. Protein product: CASTPPGSGGNEQFF.

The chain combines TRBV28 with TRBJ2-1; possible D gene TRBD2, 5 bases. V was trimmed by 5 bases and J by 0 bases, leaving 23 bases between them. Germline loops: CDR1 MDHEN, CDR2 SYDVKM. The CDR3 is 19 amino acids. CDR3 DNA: TGTGCCAGCAGTCTACCGGGATCCCTGCCACTCCTCTCCTACAATGAGCAGTTCTTC. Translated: CASSLPGSLPLLSYNEQFF.

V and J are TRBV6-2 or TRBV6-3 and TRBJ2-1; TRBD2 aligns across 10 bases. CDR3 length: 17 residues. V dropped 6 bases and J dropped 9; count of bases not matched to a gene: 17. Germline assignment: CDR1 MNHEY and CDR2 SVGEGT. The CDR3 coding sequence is TGTGCCAGCAGCCCCCGGGGGAGCGGGAGGGCCGCGGTTGAGCAGTTCTTC. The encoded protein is CASSPRGSGRAAVEQFF.

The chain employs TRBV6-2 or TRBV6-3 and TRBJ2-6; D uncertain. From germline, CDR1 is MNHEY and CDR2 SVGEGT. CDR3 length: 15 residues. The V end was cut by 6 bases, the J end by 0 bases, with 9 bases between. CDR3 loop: CASSPHDSGANVLTF. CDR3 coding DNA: TGTGCCAGCAGCCCCCATGACTCTGGGGCCAACGTCCTGACTTTC.